The 13 T cell receptor beta chains given below trace back to one sample, sequenced in a study of blood T cell repertoires in COVID-19. Sequencing was performed with immunoSEQ multiplex PCR; in TCRdb, only in-frame clones are kept and a portion is missing. The data hold approximately 200,000 clones, with 84% observed a single time. The sequenced material came from PBMCs or T cells enriched from blood (not recorded which). These receptors all stem from a man between 60 and 70 years old who had recovered from COVID-19.

The chain carries TRBV7-2 and TRBJ1-4; tentative D call: TRBD1 (5 bases). V shed 4 bases and J shed 3 bases, with 12 bases lying between them. The CDR3 contains 15 residues. CDR1 is SGHTA and CDR2 is FQGNSA in the germline V gene. Written as DNA, the CDR3 is TGTGCCAGCAGCTACGACAGAACCGCTAATGAAAAACTGTTTTTT. This codes for CASSYDRTANEKLFF.

V is TRBV7-9 and J is TRBJ1-4; D gene uncertain. Trimming stripped 8 bases from V and 0 bases from J, with 4 bases between. This CDR3 has 12 amino acids. The germline V gene encodes CDR1 SEHNR and CDR2 FQNEAQ (reference sequence). CDR3 protein: CASHATNEKLFF. As DNA, the CDR3 is TGTGCCAGCCATGCAACTAATGAAAAACTGTTTTTT. The full variable domain, completed using reference TRBV7-9 and TRBJ1-4, is DTGVSQNPRHKITKRGQNVTFRCDPISEHNRLYWYRQTLGQGPEFLTYFQNEAQLEKSRLLSDRFSAERPKGSFSTLEIQRTEQGDSAMYLCASHATNEKLFFGSGTQLSVL.

The chain uses TRBV9 and TRBJ1-1, with D possibly matching TRBD1 (6 bases). Germline V CDR1 and CDR2: SGDLS, YYNGEE. This CDR3 is built from 18 residues. Trimming cost V 4 bases and J 0 bases, with 22 bases left between them. The CDR3 loop reads CASSPFGGGPRVNTEAFF. CDR3 bases: TGTGCCAGCAGCCCCTTCGGGGGGGGCCCGAGGGTGAACACTGAAGCTTTCTTT.

The genes are TRBV5-6 and TRBJ2-3, with D possibly being TRBD2 (7 bases). The germline V gene encodes CDR1 SGHDT and CDR2 YYEEEE. V lost 4 bases and J 11 bases, leaving 14 bases between the germline ends. CDR3 length: 12 residues. DNA for the CDR3: TGTGCCAGCAGCCGTGGGGGGGCCAGGCAGTATTTT. Translation: CASSRGGARQYF.

Worth noting for this clone: This sample also contains other DNA sequences that code for the same CDR3. The CDR3 DNA is TGTGCCAGCAGTCGGGACAGGGAAGAGACCCAGTACTTC. It encodes CASSRDREETQYF. This rearrangement joins TRBV2 to TRBJ2-5, with TRBD1 identical over 9 bases. The CDR3 covers 13 residues. After removal of 5 bases from V and 3 bases from J, the junction contained 1 base not matched to a gene. Germline loops: CDR1 SNHLY, CDR2 FYNNEI.

The table lists this clone with a count of one. V is TRBV2 and J is TRBJ1-1; D remains unclear. Trimming shortened V by 2 bases and J by 4 bases, and 5 bases separated the two germline ends. Germline CDR1 and CDR2: SNHLY and FYNNEI. This CDR3 is built from 12 residues. CDR3 protein: CASSESTTEAFF. Here the CDR3 DNA reads TGTGCCAGCAGTGAATCTACCACTGAAGCTTTCTTT.

The chain combines TRBV27 with TRBJ2-2; no reliable D call. With 2 bases removed from V and 4 bases from J, the gap between germline ends came to 8 bases. From germline, CDR1 is MNHEY and CDR2 SMNVEV (reference sequence). The length of the CDR3 is 14 residues. The CDR3 sequence: CASSLRQRTGELFF. In DNA form, the CDR3 reads TGTGCCAGCAGTTTACGACAACGCACCGGGGAGCTGTTTTTT.

The chain has TRBV6-5 and TRBJ1-1; D is unresolved. The CDR3 length is 15 residues. V shed 5 bases and J shed 6 bases, with 19 bases lying between them. Germline values: CDR1 MNHEY, CDR2 SVGAGI. This CDR3 is CASSPFREAVAEAFF. The CDR3, as DNA: TGTGCCAGCAGTCCGTTCCGGGAGGCGGTCGCTGAAGCTTTCTTT.

This chain joins TRBV13 and TRBJ2-3, with 8 nucleotides matching TRBD1. Trimming took 3 bases from V and 2 from J; bases not matched to a gene: 4. Looked up from germline, CDR1 is PRHDT and CDR2 is FYEKMQ (reference sequence). The CDR3 has 15 residues. The CDR3 nucleotides are TGTGCCAGCAGCTTTCAGGACAGGGCCACAGATACGCAGTATTTT. Translating it yields CASSFQDRATDTQYF.

This clone occurred once. The V call is TRBV19, the J call TRBJ1-5; 7 bases match TRBD1. Germline trimming cut 4 bases from V and 0 bases from J; bases unmatched to any gene: 3. Germline V gene lookup returns CDR1 LNHDA and CDR2 SQIVND (reference sequence). The CDR3 is 15 amino acids. CDR3 coding DNA: TGTGCCAGTAGTAGTGGACAGGCTAGCAATCAGCCCCAGCATTTT. This encodes CASSSGQASNQPQHF.

V and J are TRBV18 and TRBJ1-1; D remains unclear. The CDR3 covers 14 residues. Germline V lookup: CDR1 KGHSH, CDR2 LQKENI. Between the trimmed V and J ends, which lost 4 bases and 6 bases, there was a span of 15 bases. The DNA of the CDR3 is TGTGCCAGCTCACGAAAAAACTATGAGGCTGAAGCTTTCTTT. Its protein is CASSRKNYEAEAFF.

J is TRBJ1-2 and V is TRBV15; TRBD1 matches 8 bases. Germline V gene data show CDR1 as LNHNV and CDR2 as YYDKDF (reference sequence). With 2 bases clipped from V and 4 bases from J, the junction kept 12 bases outside the gene matches. The CDR3 runs to 17 residues. This chain's CDR3 is CATSRRRATGEGYGYTF. CDR3 sequence (DNA): TGTGCCACCAGCAGACGAAGGGCGACAGGGGAGGGCTATGGCTACACCTTC.

The chain couples TRBV5-6 to TRBJ1-6, with 8 positions matching TRBD1. Trimming cost V 7 bases and J 8 bases; bases outside gene matches: 2. The CDR3 spans 12 residues. Germline-derived CDR1 and CDR2 are SGHDT and YYEEEE. DNA for the CDR3: TGTGCCAGCCAGGACAGGGATTCACCCCTCCACTTT. Its protein product is CASQDRDSPLHF.